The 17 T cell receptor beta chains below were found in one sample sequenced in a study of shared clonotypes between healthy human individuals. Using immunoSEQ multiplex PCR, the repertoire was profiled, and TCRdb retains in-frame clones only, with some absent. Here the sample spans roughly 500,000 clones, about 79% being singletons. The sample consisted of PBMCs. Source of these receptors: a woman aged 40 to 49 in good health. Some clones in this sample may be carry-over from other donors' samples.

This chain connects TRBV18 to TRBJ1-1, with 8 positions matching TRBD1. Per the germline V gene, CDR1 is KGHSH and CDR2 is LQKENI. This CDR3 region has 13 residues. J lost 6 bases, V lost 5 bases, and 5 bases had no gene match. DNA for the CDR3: TGTGCCAGCTCATTTACACAGGGGGCTGAAGCTTTCTTT. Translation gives CASSFTQGAEAFF.

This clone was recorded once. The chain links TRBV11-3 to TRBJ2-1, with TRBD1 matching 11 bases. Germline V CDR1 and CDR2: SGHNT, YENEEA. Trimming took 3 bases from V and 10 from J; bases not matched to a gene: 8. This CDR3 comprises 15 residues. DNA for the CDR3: TGTGCCAGCAGCTTGAGAAGAGGACAGGGGGCGGAGCAGTTCTTC. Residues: CASSLRRGQGAEQFF.

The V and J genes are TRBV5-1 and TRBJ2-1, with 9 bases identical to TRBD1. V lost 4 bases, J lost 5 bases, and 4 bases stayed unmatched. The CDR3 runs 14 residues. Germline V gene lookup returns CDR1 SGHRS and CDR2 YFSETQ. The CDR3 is CASSDRGVNNEQFF. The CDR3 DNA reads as TGCGCCAGCAGCGACAGGGGGGTAAACAATGAGCAGTTCTTC. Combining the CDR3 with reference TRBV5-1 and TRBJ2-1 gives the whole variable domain KAGVTQTPRYLIKTRGQQVTLSCSPISGHRSVSWYQQTPGQGLQFLFEYFSETQRNKGNFPGRFSGRQFSNSRSEMNVSTLELGDSALYLCASSDRGVNNEQFFGPGTRLTVL.

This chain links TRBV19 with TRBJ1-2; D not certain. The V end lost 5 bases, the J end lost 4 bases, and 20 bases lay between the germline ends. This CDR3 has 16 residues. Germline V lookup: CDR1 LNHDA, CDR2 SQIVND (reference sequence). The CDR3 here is CASSAAANRKTYGYTF. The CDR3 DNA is TGTGCCAGTAGTGCCGCGGCAAATCGAAAGACCTATGGCTACACCTTC.

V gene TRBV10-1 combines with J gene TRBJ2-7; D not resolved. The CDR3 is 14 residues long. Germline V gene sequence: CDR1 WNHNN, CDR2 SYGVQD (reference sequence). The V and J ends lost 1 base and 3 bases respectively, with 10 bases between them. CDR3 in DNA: TGCGCCAGCAGTGAGTTTGGCAGGAACTACGAGCAGTACTTC. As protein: CASSEFGRNYEQYF.

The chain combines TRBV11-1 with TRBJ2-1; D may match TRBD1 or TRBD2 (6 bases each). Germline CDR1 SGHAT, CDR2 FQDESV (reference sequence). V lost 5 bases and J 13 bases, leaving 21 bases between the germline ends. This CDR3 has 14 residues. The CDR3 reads CASSRLLGGPVQFF. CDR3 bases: TGTGCCAGCAGCCGCCTCCTTGGGGGGCCGGTCCAGTTCTTC.

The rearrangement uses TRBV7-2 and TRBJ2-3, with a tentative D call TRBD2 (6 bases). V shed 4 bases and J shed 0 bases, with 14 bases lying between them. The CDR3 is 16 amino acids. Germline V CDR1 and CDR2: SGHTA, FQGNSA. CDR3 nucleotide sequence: TGTGCCAGCAGCTCCCTAATAGCGGTTAGCACAGATACGCAGTATTTT. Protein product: CASSSLIAVSTDTQYF.

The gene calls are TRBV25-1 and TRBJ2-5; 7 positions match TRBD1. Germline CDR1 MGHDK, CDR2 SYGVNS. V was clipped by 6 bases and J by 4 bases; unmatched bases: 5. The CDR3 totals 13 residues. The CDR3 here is CASSIQGLETQYF. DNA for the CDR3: TGTGCCAGCAGCATACAGGGGTTAGAGACCCAGTACTTC.

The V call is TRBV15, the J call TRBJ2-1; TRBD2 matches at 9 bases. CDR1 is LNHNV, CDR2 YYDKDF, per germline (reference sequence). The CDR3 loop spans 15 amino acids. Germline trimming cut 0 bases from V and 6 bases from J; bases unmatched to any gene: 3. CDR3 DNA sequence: TGTGCCACCAGCAGAGAGGCGGGAGGGCCCAATGAGCAGTTCTTC. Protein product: CATSREAGGPNEQFF.

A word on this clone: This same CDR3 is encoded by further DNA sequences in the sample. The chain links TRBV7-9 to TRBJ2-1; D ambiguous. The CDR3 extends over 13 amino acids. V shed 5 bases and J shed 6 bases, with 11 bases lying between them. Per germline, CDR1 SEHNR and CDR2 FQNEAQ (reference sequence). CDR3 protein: CASSPSVVNEQFF. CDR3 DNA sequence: TGTGCCAGCAGCCCCTCGGTAGTCAATGAGCAGTTCTTC. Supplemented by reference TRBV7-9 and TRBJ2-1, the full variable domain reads DTGVSQNPRHKITKRGQNVTFRCDPISEHNRLYWYRQTLGQGPEFLTYFQNEAQLEKSRLLSDRFSAERPKGSFSTLEIQRTEQGDSAMYLCASSPSVVNEQFFGPGTRLTVL.

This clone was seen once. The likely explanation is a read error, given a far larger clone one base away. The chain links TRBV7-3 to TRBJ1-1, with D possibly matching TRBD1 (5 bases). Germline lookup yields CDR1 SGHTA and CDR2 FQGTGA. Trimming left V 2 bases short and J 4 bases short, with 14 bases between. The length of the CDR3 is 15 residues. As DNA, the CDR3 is TGTGCCAGCAGCTTACCGGGGGGTCCGGGCACTGAAGCTTTCTTT. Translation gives CASSLPGGPGTEAFF.

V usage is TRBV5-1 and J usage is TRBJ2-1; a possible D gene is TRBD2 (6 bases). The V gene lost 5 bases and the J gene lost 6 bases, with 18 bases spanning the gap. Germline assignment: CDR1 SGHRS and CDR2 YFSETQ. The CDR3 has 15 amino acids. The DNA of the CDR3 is TGCGCCAGCAGATGGGGTAGCGGAGAGGGCAATGAGCAGTTCTTC. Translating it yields CASRWGSGEGNEQFF.

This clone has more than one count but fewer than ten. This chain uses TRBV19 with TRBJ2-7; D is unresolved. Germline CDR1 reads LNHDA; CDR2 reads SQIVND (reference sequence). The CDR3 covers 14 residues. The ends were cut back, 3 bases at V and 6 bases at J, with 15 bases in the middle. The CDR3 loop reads CASSIDQTYGEQYF. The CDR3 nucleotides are TGTGCCAGTAGTATCGACCAAACCTACGGCGAGCAGTACTTC.

DNA of the CDR3: TGTGCCAGCAGCTATGTAGGGTACAATGAGCAGTTCTTC. It yields the protein CASSYVGYNEQFF. The chain combines TRBV28 with TRBJ2-1; no clear D gene. Germline V gene sequence: CDR1 MDHEN, CDR2 SYDVKM. V was trimmed by 6 bases and J by 4 bases, leaving 10 bases between them. The CDR3 loop spans 13 amino acids.

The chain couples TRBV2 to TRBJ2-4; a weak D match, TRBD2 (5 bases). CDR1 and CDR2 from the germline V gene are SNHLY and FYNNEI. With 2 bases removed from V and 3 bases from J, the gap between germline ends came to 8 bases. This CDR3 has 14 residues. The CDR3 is CASSEQEVKNIQYF. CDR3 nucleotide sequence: TGTGCCAGCAGTGAACAGGAGGTCAAAAACATTCAGTACTTC.

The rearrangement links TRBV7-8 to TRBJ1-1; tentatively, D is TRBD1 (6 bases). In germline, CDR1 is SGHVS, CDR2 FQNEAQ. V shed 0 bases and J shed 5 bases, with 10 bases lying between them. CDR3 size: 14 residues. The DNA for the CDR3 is TGTGCCAGCAGCTTAGCGGGGGGGCCGACTGAAGCTTTCTTT. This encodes CASSLAGGPTEAFF.

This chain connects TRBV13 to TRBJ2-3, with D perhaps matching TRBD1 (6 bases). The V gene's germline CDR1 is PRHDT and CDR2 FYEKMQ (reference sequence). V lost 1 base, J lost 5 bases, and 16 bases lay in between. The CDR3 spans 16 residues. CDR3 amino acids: CASSLVGRGSRDTQYF. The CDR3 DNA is TGTGCCAGCAGCTTAGTGGGCAGGGGATCCAGAGATACGCAGTATTTT.